This entry describes one TCR beta chain. Its target is not known. Through template switching, a universal primer site was introduced, and the cDNA contained unique molecular identifiers. TCRdb re-analysed the 5' RACE reads in MiXCR, keeping a single row per CDR3 protein. The profile shows under 900,000 distinct CDR3 sequences, more than 9% of them singletons. The sample comes from a study of identical twins. Study-wide points: A cross-sectional statistical analysis, not follow-up of the same donors, supported the conclusions.

The CDR3 consists of 15 residues. Trimming shortened V by 1 base and J by 5 bases, and 11 bases separated the two germline ends. Germline V gives CDR1 MGHRA, CDR2 YSYEKL. Each donor was a healthy Caucasian. This sample was also put to use in a study of yellow fever vaccine responses in identical twins. Per that study: The authors reported partly convergent, partly personalized vaccine responses in identical twins.

Sequences were obtained from PBMCs. The rearrangement links TRBV4-1 to TRBJ1-4; D is unclear. The TCR was taken from a young woman in good health. Here the CDR3 DNA reads TGCGCCAGCAGCCAAGCCGAGAGAATAAATGAAAAACTGTTTTTT. Protein sequence: CASSQAERINEKLFF.